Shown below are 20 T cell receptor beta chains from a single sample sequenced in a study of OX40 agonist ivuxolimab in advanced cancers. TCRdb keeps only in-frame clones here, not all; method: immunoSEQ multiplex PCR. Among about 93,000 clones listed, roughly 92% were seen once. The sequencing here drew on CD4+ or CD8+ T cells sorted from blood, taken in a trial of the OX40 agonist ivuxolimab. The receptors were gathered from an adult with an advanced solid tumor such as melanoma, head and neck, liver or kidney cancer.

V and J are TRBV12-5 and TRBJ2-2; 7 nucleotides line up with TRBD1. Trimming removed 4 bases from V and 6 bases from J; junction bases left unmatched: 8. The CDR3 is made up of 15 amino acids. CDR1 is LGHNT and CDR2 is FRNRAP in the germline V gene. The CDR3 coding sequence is TGTGCTAGTGGTTCGGCTGGGGACAGCGCCGGGGAGCTGTTTTTT. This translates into CASGSAGDSAGELFF.

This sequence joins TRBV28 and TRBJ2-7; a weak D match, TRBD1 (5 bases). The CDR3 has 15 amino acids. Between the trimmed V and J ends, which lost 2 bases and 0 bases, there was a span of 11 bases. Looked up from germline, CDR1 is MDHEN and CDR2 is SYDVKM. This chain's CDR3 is CASSLHPGISYEQYF. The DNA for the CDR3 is TGTGCCAGCAGTTTACACCCAGGGATCTCCTACGAGCAGTACTTC.

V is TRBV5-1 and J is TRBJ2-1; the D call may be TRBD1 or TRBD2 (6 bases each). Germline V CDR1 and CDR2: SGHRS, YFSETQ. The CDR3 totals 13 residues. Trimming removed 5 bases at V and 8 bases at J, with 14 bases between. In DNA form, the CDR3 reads TGCGCCAGCAGGATCGGGGGCCAAGATGAGCAGTTCTTC. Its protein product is CASRIGGQDEQFF.

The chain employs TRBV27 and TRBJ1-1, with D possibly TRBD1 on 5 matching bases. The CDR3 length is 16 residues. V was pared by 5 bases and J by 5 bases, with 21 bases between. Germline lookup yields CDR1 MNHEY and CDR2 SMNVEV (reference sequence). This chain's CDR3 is CASSTFRGTPGTEAFF. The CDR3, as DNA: TGTGCCAGCAGTACATTCCGGGGGACCCCAGGGACTGAAGCTTTCTTT.

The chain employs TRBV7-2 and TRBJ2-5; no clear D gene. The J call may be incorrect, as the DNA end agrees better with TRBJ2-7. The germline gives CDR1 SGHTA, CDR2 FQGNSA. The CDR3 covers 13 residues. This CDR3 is CASSFGSSYEQYF. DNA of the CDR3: TGTGCCAGCAGCTTTGGCAGCTCCTACGAGCAGTACTTC.

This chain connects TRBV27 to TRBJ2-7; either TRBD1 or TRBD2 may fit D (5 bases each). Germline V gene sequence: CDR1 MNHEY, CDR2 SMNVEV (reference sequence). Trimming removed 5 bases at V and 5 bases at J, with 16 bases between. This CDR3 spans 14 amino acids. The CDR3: CASSPRVGTHEQYF. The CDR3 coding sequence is TGTGCCAGCAGTCCCCGGGTGGGGACCCACGAGCAGTACTTC.

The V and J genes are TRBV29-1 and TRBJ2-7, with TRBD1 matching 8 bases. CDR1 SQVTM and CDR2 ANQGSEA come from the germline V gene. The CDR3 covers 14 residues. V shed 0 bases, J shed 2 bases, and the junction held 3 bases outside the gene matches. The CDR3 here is CSVEDGTGTYEQYF. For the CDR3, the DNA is TGCAGCGTTGAAGATGGGACAGGAACCTACGAGCAGTACTTC.

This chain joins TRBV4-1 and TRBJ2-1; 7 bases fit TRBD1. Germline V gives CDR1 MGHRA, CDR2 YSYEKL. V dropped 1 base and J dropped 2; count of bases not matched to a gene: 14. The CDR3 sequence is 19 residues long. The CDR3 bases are TGCGCCAGCAGCCAAGCCGAGGTGCTAGGGCAGGGGGCCTACAATGAGCAGTTCTTC. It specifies CASSQAEVLGQGAYNEQFF.

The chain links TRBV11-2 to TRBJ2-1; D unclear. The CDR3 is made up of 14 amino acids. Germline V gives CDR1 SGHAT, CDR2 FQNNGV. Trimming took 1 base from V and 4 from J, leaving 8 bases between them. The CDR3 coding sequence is TGTGCCAGCAGCTTAGTAGCTGTATACAATGAGCAGTTCTTC. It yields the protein CASSLVAVYNEQFF. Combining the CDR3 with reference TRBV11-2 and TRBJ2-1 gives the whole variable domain EAGVAQSPRYKIIEKRQSVAFWCNPISGHATLYWYQQILGQGPKLLIQFQNNGVVDDSQLPKDRFSAERLKGVDSTLKIQPAKLEDSAVYLCASSLVAVYNEQFFGPGTRLTVL.

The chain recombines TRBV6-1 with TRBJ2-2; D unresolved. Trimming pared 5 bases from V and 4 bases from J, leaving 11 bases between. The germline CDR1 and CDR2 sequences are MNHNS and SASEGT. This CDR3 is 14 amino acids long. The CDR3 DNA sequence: TGTGCCAGCAGTCAAGGGATTAGCACCGGGGAGCTGTTTTTT. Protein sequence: CASSQGISTGELFF.

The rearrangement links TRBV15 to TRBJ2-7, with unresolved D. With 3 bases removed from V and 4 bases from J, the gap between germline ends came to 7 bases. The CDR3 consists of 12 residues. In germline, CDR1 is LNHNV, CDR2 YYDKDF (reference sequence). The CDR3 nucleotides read TGTGCCACCAGCAGTGGTTTTTACGAGCAGTACTTC. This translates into CATSSGFYEQYF. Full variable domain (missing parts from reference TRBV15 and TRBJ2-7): DAMVIQNPRYQVTQFGKPVTLSCSQTLNHNVMYWYQQKSSQAPKLLFHYYDKDFNNEADTPDNFQSRRPNTSFCFLDIRSPGLGDTAMYLCATSSGFYEQYFGPGTRLTVT.

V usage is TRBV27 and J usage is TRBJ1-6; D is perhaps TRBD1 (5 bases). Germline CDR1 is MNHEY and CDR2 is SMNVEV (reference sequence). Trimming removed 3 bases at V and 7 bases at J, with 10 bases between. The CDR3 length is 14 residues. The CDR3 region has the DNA TGTGCCAGCAGTTTTAGGGGAGGCAATTCACCCCTCCACTTT. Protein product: CASSFRGGNSPLHF.

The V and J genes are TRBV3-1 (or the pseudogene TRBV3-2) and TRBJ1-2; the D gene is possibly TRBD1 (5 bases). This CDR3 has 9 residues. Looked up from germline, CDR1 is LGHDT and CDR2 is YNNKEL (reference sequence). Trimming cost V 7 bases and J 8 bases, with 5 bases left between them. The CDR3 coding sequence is TGTGCCAGCAAGGGGGGCTACACCTTC. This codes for CASKGGYTF.

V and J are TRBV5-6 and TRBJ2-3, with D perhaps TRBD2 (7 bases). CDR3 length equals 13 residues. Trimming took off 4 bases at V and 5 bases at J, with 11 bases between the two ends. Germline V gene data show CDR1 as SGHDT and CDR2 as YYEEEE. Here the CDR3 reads CASSRGGIDTQYF. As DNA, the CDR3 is TGTGCCAGCAGCAGGGGGGGTATAGATACGCAGTATTTT.

The CDR3 loop reads CATGDGYTGELFF. CDR3 coding DNA: TGTGCCACCGGAGACGGATACACCGGGGAGCTGTTTTTT. The chain carries TRBV6-1 and TRBJ2-2, with D unclear. The CDR3 totals 13 residues. Looked up from germline, CDR1 is MNHNS and CDR2 is SASEGT. Trimming cost V 10 bases and J 3 bases, with 12 bases left between them.

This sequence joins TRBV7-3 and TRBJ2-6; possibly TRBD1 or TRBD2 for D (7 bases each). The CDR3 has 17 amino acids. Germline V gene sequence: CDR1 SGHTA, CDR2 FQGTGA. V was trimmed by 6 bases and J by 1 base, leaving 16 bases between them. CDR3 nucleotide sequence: TGTGCCAGCAGGGGAGGGACAGAAGGATCTGGGGCCAACGTCCTGACTTTC. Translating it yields CASRGGTEGSGANVLTF. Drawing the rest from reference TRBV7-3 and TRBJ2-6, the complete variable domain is GAGVSQTPSNKVTEKGKYVELRCDPISGHTALYWYRQSLGQGPEFLIYFQGTGAADDSGLPNDRFFAVRPEGSVSTLKIQRTERGDSAVYLCASRGGTEGSGANVLTFGAGSRLTVL.

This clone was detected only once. CDR3: CAGGSRDTQYF. CDR3 nucleotide sequence: TGTGCCGGGGGTTCCAGAGATACGCAGTATTTT. This chain connects TRBV6-6 to TRBJ2-3; the D call may be TRBD1 or TRBD2 (5 bases each). This CDR3 region has 11 residues. Germline CDR1 MNHNY, CDR2 SVGAGI (reference sequence). The ends were cut back, 11 bases at V and 5 bases at J, with 11 bases in the middle.

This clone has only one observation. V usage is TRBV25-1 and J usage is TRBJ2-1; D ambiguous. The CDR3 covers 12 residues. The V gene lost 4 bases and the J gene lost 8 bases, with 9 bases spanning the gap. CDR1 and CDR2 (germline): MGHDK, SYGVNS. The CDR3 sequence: CASSVGDHEQFF. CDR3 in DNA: TGTGCCAGCAGTGTCGGAGACCATGAGCAGTTCTTC.

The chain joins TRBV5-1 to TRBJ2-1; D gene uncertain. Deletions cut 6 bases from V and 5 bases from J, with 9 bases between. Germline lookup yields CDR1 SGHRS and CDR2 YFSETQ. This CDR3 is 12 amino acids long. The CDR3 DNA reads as TGCGCCAGCACGGAACCTAACAATGAGCAGTTCTTC. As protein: CASTEPNNEQFF.

CDR3 amino acids: CASSPRDSSETGELFF. The DNA for the CDR3 is TGTGCCAGTAGCCCCCGGGACAGCTCGGAGACCGGGGAGCTGTTTTTT. V and J are TRBV19 and TRBJ2-2; TRBD1 matches at 7 bases. The CDR3 spans 16 residues. Per the germline V gene, CDR1 is LNHDA and CDR2 is SQIVND (reference sequence). V lost 6 bases, J lost 5 bases, and 12 bases stayed unmatched.